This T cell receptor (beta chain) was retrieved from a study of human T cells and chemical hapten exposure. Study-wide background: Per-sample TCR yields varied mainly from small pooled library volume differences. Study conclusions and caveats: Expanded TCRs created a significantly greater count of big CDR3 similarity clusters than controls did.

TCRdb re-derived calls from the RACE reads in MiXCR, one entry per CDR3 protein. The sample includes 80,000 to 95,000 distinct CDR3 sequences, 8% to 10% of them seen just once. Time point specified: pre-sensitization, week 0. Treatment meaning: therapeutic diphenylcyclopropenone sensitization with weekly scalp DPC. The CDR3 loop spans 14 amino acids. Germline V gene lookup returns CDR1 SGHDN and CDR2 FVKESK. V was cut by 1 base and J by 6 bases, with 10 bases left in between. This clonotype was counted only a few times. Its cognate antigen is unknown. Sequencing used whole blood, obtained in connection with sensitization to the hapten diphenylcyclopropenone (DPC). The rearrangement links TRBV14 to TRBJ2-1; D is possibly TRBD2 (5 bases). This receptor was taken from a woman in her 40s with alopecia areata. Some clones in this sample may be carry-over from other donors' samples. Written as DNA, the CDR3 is TGTGCCAGCAGCCAAGCTTCGCTAGCCAATGAGCAGTTCTTC. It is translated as CASSQASLANEQFF.